This T cell receptor beta chain was obtained from a study of blood T cell repertoires in COVID-19. About the research overall: T cells, B-cell-depleted T cells, or PBMCs supplied cDNA or gDNA.

The CDR3 extends over 16 amino acids. V was shortened by 1 base and J by 3 bases, with 15 bases between the two germline ends. The germline V gene encodes CDR1 SGHRS and CDR2 YFSETQ. Produced via immunoSEQ multiplex PCR; TCRdb's table is partial and in-frame only. This table holds 11,000 to 15,000 clones, 83% found once. The chain combines TRBV5-1 with TRBJ2-3; D may be TRBD1 (6 bases). Sequencing was performed on peripheral blood. This clonotype was obtained from a woman aged 55-69 years with acute or convalescent COVID-19. CDR3 DNA: TGCGCCAGCAGCTTGTTCATAGGGGGTGGAACAGATACGCAGTATTTT. It specifies CASSLFIGGGTDTQYF.